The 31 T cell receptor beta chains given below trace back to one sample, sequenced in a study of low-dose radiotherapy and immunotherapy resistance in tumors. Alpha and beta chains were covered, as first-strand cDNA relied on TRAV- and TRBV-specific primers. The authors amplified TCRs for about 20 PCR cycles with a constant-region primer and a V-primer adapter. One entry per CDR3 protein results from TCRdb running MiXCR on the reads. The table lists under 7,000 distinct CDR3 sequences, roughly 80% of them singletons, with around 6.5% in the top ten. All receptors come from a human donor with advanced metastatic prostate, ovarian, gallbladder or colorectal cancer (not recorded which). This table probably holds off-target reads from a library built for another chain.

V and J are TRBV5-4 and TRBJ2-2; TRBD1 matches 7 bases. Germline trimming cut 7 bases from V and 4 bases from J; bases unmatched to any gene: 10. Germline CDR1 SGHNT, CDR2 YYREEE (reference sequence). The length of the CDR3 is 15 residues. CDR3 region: CASYRDRDSTGELFF. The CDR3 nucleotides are TGTGCCAGCTACCGGGACAGAGACTCCACCGGGGAGCTGTTTTTT.

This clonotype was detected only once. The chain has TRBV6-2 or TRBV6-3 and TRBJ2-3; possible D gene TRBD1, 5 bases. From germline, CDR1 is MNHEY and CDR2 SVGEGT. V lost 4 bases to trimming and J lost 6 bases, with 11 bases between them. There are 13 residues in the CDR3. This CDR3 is CASSWSGSDTQYF. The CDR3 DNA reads TGTGCCAGCAGTTGGTCAGGGTCTGATACGCAGTATTTT.

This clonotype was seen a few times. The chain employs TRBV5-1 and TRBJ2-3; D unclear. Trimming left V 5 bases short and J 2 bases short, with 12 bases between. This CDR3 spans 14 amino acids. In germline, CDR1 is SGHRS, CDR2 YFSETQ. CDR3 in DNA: TGCGCCAGCAGGAGGTCCCTAGACACAGATACGCAGTATTTT. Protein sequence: CASRRSLDTDTQYF.

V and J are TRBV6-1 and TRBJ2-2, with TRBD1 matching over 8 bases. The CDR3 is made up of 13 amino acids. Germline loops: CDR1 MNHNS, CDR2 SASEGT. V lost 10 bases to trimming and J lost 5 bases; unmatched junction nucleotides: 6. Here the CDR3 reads CATTRTGTGELFF. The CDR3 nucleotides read TGTGCCACTACCAGGACAGGGACCGGGGAGCTGTTTTTT.

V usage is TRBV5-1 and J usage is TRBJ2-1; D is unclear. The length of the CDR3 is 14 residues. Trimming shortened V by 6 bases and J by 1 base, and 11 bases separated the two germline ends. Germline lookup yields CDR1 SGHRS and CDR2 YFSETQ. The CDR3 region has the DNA TGCGCCAGCAAGGTGGTGGGGTCCTACAATGAGCAGTTCTTC. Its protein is CASKVVGSYNEQFF.

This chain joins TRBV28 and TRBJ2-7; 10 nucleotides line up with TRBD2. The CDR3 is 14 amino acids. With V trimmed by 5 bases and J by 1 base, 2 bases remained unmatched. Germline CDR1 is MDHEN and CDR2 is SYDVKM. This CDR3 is CASSLAGVSYEQYF. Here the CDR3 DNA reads TGTGCCAGCAGTCTAGCGGGAGTGTCCTACGAGCAGTACTTC.

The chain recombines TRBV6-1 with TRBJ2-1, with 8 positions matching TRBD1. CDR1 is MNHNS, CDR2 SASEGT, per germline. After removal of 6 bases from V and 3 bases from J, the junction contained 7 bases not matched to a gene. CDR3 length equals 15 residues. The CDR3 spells CASRPRGRNYNEQFF. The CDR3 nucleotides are TGTGCCAGCAGGCCCAGGGGGCGCAACTACAATGAGCAGTTCTTC.

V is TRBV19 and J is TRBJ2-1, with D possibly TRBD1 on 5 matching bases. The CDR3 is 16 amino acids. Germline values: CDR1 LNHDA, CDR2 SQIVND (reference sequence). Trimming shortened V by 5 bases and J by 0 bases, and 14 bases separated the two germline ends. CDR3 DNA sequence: TGTGCCAGTAGTCCCGACAGCTTATTCTCCTACAATGAGCAGTTCTTC. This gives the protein CASSPDSLFSYNEQFF.

The CDR3 DNA reads TGTGCCAGCAGTAAGGGCGGTGGCAATCAGCCCCAGCATTTT. Translation: CASSKGGGNQPQHF. V is TRBV2 and J is TRBJ1-5; D is uncertain. Trimming took off 5 bases at V and 2 bases at J, with 10 bases between the two ends. CDR3 length equals 14 residues. Germline V gene data show CDR1 as SNHLY and CDR2 as FYNNEI.

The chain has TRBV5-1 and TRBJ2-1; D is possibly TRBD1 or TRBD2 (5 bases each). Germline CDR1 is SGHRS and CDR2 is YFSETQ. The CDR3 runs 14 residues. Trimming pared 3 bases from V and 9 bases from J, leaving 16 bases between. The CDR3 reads CASSSSLGVAEQFF. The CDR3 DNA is TGCGCCAGCAGCTCGTCCCTGGGGGTGGCTGAGCAGTTCTTC.

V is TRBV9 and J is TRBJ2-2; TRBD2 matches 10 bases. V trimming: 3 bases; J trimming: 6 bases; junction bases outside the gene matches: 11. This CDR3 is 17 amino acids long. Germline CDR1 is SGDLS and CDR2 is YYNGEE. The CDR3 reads CASSGPSKRGGAGELFF. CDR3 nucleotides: TGTGCCAGCAGCGGCCCCAGTAAGCGGGGGGGCGCCGGGGAGCTGTTTTTT.

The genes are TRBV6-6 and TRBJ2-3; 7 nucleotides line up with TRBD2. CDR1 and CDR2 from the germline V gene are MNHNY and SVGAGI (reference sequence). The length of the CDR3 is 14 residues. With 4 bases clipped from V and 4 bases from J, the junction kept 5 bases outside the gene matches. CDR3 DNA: TGTGCCAGCAGTTCCGCGGGGGTAGCAGATACGCAGTATTTT. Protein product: CASSSAGVADTQYF.

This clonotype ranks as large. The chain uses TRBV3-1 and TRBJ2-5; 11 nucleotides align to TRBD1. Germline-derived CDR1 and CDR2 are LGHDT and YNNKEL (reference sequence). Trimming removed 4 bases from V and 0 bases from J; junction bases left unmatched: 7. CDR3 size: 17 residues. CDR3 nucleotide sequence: TGTGCCAGCAGCCCGGACAGGGGGCAAACGGACCAAGAGACCCAGTACTTC. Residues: CASSPDRGQTDQETQYF.

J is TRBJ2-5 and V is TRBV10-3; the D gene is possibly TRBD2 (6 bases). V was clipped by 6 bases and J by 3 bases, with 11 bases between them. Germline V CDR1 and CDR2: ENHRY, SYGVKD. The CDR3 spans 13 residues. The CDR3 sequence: CAISGTGEETQYF. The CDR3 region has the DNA TGTGCCATCAGCGGGACTGGAGAAGAGACCCAGTACTTC.

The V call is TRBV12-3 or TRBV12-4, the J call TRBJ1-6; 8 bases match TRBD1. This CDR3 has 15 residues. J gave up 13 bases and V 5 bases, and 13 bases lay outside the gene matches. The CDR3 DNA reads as TGTGCCAGCAGTCCCGCCGGACAGGGTCCTTCCCCCCTCCACTTT. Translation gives CASSPAGQGPSPLHF.

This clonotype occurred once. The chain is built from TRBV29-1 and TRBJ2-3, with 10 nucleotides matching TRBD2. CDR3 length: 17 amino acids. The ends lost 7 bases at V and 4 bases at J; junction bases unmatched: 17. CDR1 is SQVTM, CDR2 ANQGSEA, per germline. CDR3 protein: CSAQSGASGGRADTQYF. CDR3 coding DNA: TGCAGCGCTCAAAGCGGGGCTAGCGGGGGTCGGGCAGATACGCAGTATTTT.

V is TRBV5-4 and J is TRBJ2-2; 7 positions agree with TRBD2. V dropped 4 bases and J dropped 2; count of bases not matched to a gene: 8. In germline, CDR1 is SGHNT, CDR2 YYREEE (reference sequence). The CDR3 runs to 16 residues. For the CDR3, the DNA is TGTGCCAGCAGCCCGTCGAGACTAGCTAACACCGGGGAGCTGTTTTTT. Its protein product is CASSPSRLANTGELFF.

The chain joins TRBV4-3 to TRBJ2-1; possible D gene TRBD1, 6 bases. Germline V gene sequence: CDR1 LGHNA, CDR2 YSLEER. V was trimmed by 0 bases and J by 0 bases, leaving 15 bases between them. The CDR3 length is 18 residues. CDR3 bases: TGCGCCAGCAGCCAAGAGGCTTGGGGGCGTAGCTCCTACAATGAGCAGTTCTTC. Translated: CASSQEAWGRSSYNEQFF.

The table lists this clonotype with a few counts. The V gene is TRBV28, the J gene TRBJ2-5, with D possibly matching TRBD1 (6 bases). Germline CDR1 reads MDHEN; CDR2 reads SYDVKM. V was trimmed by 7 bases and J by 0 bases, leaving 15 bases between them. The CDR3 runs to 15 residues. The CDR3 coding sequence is TGTGCCAGCAAAACCGGGACACAGTACCAAGAGACCCAGTACTTC. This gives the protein CASKTGTQYQETQYF.

The CDR3 DNA reads TGTGCCAGCAGCTGGGGGAGGGAGCTGTTTTTT. It yields the protein CASSWGRELFF. The chain joins TRBV7-2 to TRBJ2-2; perhaps D is TRBD1 or TRBD2 (5 bases each). From germline, CDR1 is SGHTA and CDR2 FQGNSA. The CDR3 runs to 11 residues. V dropped 4 bases and J dropped 9 bases, with 6 bases sitting between them.

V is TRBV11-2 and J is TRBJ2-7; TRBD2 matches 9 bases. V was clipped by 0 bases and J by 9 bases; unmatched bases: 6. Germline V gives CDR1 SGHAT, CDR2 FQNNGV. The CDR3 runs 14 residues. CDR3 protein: CASSLDPGLASQYF. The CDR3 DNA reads TGTGCCAGCAGCTTAGATCCGGGACTAGCATCGCAGTACTTC.

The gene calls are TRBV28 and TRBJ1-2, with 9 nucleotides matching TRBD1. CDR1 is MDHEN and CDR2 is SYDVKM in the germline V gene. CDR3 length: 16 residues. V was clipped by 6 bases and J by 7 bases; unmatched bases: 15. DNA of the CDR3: TGTGCCAGCAGGGAGATTCCGGGACAGGGATACTCTGGCTACACCTTC. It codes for CASREIPGQGYSGYTF.

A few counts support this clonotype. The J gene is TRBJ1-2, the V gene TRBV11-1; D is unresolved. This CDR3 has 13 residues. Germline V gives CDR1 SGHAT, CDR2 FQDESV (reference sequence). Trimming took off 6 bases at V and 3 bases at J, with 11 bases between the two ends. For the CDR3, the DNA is TGTGCCAGCAGGTCATCGAGGGACTATGGCTACACCTTC. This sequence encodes CASRSSRDYGYTF.

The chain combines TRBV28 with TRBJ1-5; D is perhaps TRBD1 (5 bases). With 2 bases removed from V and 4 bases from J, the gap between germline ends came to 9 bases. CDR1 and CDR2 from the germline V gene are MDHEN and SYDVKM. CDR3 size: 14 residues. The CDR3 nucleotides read TGTGCCAGCAGTTTAAAGGGACTAAATCAGCCCCAGCATTTT. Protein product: CASSLKGLNQPQHF.

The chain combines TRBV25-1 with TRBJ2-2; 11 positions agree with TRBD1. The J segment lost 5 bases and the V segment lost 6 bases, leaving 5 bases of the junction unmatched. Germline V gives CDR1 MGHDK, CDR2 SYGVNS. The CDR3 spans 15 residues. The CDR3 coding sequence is TGTGCCAGCAGAGGACAGGGGGCATGGACCGGGGAGCTGTTTTTT. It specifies CASRGQGAWTGELFF.

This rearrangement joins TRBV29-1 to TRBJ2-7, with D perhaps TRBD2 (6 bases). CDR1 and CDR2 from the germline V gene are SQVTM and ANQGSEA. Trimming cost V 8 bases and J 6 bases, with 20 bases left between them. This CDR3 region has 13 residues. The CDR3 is CSFPRCGAGEQYF. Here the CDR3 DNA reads TGCAGCTTCCCTCGTTGCGGGGCTGGCGAGCAGTACTTC.

CDR3 sequence reads: CASSTNSNEQFF. The CDR3 nucleotides are TGTGCCAGCAGTACAAACAGCAATGAGCAGTTCTTC. The V gene is TRBV28, the J gene TRBJ2-1, with no clear D. Germline CDR1 is MDHEN and CDR2 is SYDVKM. The CDR3 is 12 amino acids. V lost 5 bases, J lost 6 bases, and 8 bases lay in between.

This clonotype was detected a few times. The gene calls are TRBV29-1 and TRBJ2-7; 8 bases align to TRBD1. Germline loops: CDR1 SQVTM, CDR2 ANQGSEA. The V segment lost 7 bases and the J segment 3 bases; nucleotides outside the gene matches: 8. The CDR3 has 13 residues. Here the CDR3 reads CSASGTGRYEQYF. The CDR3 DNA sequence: TGCAGCGCCTCCGGGACAGGACGCTACGAGCAGTACTTC.

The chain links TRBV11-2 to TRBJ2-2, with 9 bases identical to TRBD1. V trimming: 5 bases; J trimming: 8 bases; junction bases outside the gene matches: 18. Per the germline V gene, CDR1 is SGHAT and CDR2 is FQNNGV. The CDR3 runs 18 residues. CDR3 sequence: CASSPTGYTGGALGELFF. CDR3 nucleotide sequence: TGTGCCAGCAGCCCGACCGGATACACAGGGGGCGCCTTAGGGGAGCTGTTTTTT.

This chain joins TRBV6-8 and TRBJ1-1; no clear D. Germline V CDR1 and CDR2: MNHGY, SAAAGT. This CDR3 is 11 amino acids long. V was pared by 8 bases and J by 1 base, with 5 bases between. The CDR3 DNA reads TGTGCCAGCCAGTGGAACACTGAAGCTTTCTTT. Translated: CASQWNTEAFF.

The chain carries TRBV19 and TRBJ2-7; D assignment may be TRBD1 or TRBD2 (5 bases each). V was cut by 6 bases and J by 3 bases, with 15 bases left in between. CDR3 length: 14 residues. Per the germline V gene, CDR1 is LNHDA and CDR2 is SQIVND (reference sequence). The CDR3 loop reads CASRPRDRNYEQYF. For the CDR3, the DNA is TGTGCCAGTAGACCCCGGGACCGAAACTACGAGCAGTACTTC. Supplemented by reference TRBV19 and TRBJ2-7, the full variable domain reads DGGITQSPKYLFRKEGQNVTLSCEQNLNHDAMYWYRQDPGQGLRLIYYSQIVNDFQKGDIAEGYSVSREKKESFPLTVTSAQKNPTAFYLCASRPRDRNYEQYFGPGTRLTVT.